This entry lists 24 T cell receptor beta chains sequenced from one sample in a study of T cell repertoires in cytomegalovirus infection (dated by TCRdb to between 2018 and 2020). The listed sequencing device is Illumina HiSeq 1500. The public reads were reanalyzed by TCRdb: fastp trimming at Q25, MiXCR alignment, in-frame beta chains only. Rows with a matching CDR3 protein are joined into one entry that keeps the most common DNA and genes. The sample contains around 530,000 distinct CDR3 sequences, about a quarter of them found a single time. The ten largest clones take up over 10% of the sample. The sample consisted of PBMCs. These receptors came from a human donor in good health (CMV status not recorded). Some clones in this sample may be carry-over from other donors' samples.

This clonotype was seen a handful of times. V usage is TRBV19 and J usage is TRBJ2-1; D is possibly TRBD1 or TRBD2 (5 bases each). Looked up from germline, CDR1 is LNHDA and CDR2 is SQIVND (reference sequence). V lost 3 bases, J lost 9 bases, and 18 bases lay in between. The CDR3 totals 15 residues. CDR3 in DNA: TGTGCCAGTAGTATTATTAGGGGCGGGCCGAGTGAGCAGTTCTTC. Translated, it gives CASSIIRGGPSEQFF.

This clonotype has more than one count but fewer than ten. This chain connects TRBV7-2 to TRBJ2-3, with a tentative D call TRBD2 (6 bases). With 5 bases removed from V and 1 base from J, the gap between germline ends came to 16 bases. Germline CDR1 is SGHTA and CDR2 is FQGNSA. The CDR3 extends over 16 amino acids. CDR3 sequence: CASSPSVAGRTDTQYF. CDR3 DNA sequence: TGTGCCAGCAGCCCTTCTGTGGCGGGACGCACAGATACGCAGTATTTT.

This clonotype came up a few times. The chain carries TRBV7-2 and TRBJ2-1; 8 positions agree with TRBD2. V trimming: 5 bases; J trimming: 5 bases; junction bases outside the gene matches: 11. Germline CDR1 is SGHTA and CDR2 is FQGNSA. The CDR3 covers 16 residues. CDR3 sequence (DNA): TGTGCCAGCAGCGAAACTAGCGGCAAGCGGGACAATGAGCAGTTCTTC. Amino acids: CASSETSGKRDNEQFF.

The V gene is TRBV12-3 or TRBV12-4, the J gene TRBJ1-2, with 7 bases fitting TRBD1. This CDR3 has 14 amino acids. J was trimmed by 7 bases and V by 4 bases; bases with no gene match: 9. The CDR3 sequence is CASSSGGAGGGYTF. DNA for the CDR3: TGTGCCAGCAGTTCCGGGGGGGCAGGGGGTGGCTACACCTTC.

The CDR3 nucleotides read TGCGCCAGCAGCTACCGGAGTTTAACAGGGAGCGCTTTCTTT. Encoded protein: CASSYRSLTGSAFF. The V call is TRBV4-1, the J call TRBJ1-1; weak D call: TRBD1 (6 bases). The CDR3 contains 14 residues. Trimming stripped 5 bases from V and 11 bases from J, with 21 bases between. CDR1 MGHRA and CDR2 YSYEKL come from the germline V gene.

At least ten counts were recorded for this clonotype. The V and J genes are TRBV7-8 and TRBJ1-1; the D is unclear. The CDR3 totals 18 residues. Germline-derived CDR1 and CDR2 are SGHVS and FQNEAQ. Between the trimmed V and J ends, which lost 1 base and 0 bases, there was a span of 18 bases. The chain's CDR3 is CASSLVRFSDLMNTEAFF. Written as DNA, the CDR3 is TGTGCCAGCAGCTTAGTGAGGTTCAGCGACCTCATGAACACTGAAGCTTTCTTT.

This clonotype was picked up a small number of times. The rearrangement uses TRBV6-4 and TRBJ1-2, with 8 bases identical to TRBD1. There are 13 residues in the CDR3. From germline, CDR1 is MRHNA and CDR2 SNTAGT. Losses at the gene ends were 3 bases for V and 7 bases for J; bases not matched to a gene: 4. CDR3 protein: CASSEYRGSGYTF. Written as DNA, the CDR3 is TGTGCCAGCAGTGAATACAGGGGGTCTGGCTACACCTTC.

This clonotype was seen more than once but under ten times. This chain's CDR3 is CASSLTGTATGGYTF. CDR3 sequence (DNA): TGTGCCAGCAGTCTTACCGGGACAGCGACGGGTGGCTACACCTTC. The chain combines TRBV6-2 or TRBV6-3 with TRBJ1-2, with TRBD1 matching over 7 bases. J gave up 7 bases and V 5 bases, and 13 bases lay outside the gene matches. Per the germline V gene, CDR1 is MNHEY and CDR2 is SVGEGT. The CDR3 covers 15 residues.

The rearrangement joins TRBV2 to TRBJ1-2; TRBD1 is a possible D gene (5 bases). Germline V CDR1 and CDR2: SNHLY, FYNNEI. V lost 4 bases and J 8 bases, leaving 23 bases between the germline ends. The CDR3 covers 16 residues. This CDR3 reads CASSGGLAGRKGGYTF. In DNA, the CDR3 is TGTGCCAGCAGTGGTGGTTTGGCAGGGAGAAAGGGAGGCTACACCTTC.

The chain links TRBV27 to TRBJ2-7, with a weak D call TRBD1 (5 bases). Germline values: CDR1 MNHEY, CDR2 SMNVEV (reference sequence). Trimming shortened V by 6 bases and J by 4 bases, and 22 bases separated the two germline ends. The CDR3 sequence is 16 residues long. DNA of the CDR3: TGTGCCAGCAGCTCCATGACAGTCCCCCTCTTGTACGAGCAGTACTTC. Residues: CASSSMTVPLLYEQYF.

The chain employs TRBV4-3 and TRBJ2-5, with D perhaps matching TRBD1 or TRBD2 (7 bases each). Germline assignment: CDR1 LGHNA and CDR2 YSLEER. The CDR3 extends over 19 amino acids. V dropped 0 bases and J dropped 4 bases, with 24 bases sitting between them. CDR3 nucleotides: TGCGCCAGCAGCCAAGATCACAACGGCCTACAGGGGAGGGGAGAGACCCAGTACTTC. Translated: CASSQDHNGLQGRGETQYF.

This clonotype was observed at least ten times. The rearrangement joins TRBV7-8 to TRBJ2-7; 8 nucleotides agree with TRBD1. Germline V gives CDR1 SGHVS, CDR2 FQNEAQ. With V trimmed by 1 base and J by 4 bases, 3 bases remained unmatched. The CDR3 totals 14 residues. The CDR3 region has the DNA TGTGCCAGCAGCTTAGGCAGGGGGCAGTACGAGCAGTACTTC. Translation gives CASSLGRGQYEQYF.

The chain links TRBV6-5 to TRBJ2-4; tentative D call: TRBD1 (6 bases). CDR1 and CDR2 (germline): MNHEY, SVGAGI. The V end lost 1 base, the J end lost 2 bases, and 18 bases lay between the germline ends. The CDR3 extends over 18 amino acids. In DNA form, the CDR3 reads TGTGCCAGCAGTTACTATCCCGTGACAGGTCCCTCCAAAAACATTCAGTACTTC. It codes for CASSYYPVTGPSKNIQYF.

This clonotype was seen more than once but under ten times. At one boundary the junction diverges from the germline segment, which might be a read error. The chain couples TRBV7-6 to TRBJ1-5, with a possible D match to TRBD1 (5 bases). Germline V gene sequence: CDR1 SGHVS, CDR2 FNYEAQ. This CDR3 region has 14 residues. CDR3 nucleotide sequence: TGTGCTAGCAGCTTAGGGGCCGCGCCCCAGCCCCAGCATTTT. It encodes CASSLGAAPQPQHF.

This chain connects TRBV6-2 or TRBV6-3 to TRBJ1-1; 9 bases fit TRBD1. The CDR3 is made up of 16 amino acids. The trim removed 4 bases at V and 6 bases at J, leaving 12 bases unmatched. Per germline, CDR1 MNHEY and CDR2 SVGEGT. The CDR3 loop is CASSSPKTGGIAEAFF. In DNA form, the CDR3 reads TGTGCCAGCAGTTCCCCGAAGACAGGGGGGATCGCTGAAGCTTTCTTT.

The table lists this clonotype with a few counts. This chain joins TRBV7-9 and TRBJ1-3; weak D call: TRBD1 (5 bases). The CDR3 spans 16 residues. Trimming pared 5 bases from V and 2 bases from J, leaving 16 bases between. In germline, CDR1 is SEHNR, CDR2 FQNEAQ (reference sequence). CDR3 sequence (DNA): TGTGCCAGCAGCCTCCGGACACCTCGGCCTGGAAACACCATATATTTT. Translation: CASSLRTPRPGNTIYF.

The chain joins TRBV7-6 to TRBJ2-4; D remains unclear. Trimming took 11 bases from V and 5 from J, leaving 16 bases between them. This CDR3 contains 13 residues. Per the germline V gene, CDR1 is SGHVS and CDR2 is FNYEAQ. As DNA, the CDR3 is TGTGCCCTAAGGGTTGCCGAACAAAACATTCAGTACTTC. Residues: CALRVAEQNIQYF.

This clonotype turned up a few times. The V gene is TRBV6-6, the J gene TRBJ1-1; D call uncertain. The CDR3 extends over 18 amino acids. Germline V CDR1 and CDR2: MNHNY, SVGAGI (reference sequence). Trimming left V 0 bases short and J 1 base short, with 18 bases between. CDR3 sequence: CASSYSAPGRLPNTEAFF. CDR3 coding DNA: TGTGCCAGCAGTTACTCAGCTCCCGGCCGGCTCCCGAACACTGAAGCTTTCTTT.

The chain combines TRBV19 with TRBJ1-1; D gene ambiguous. This CDR3 region has 12 residues. Germline V lookup: CDR1 LNHDA, CDR2 SQIVND (reference sequence). With 8 bases removed from V and 7 bases from J, the gap between germline ends came to 14 bases. CDR3 nucleotides: TGTGCCAGTGGGAAGGGAGGGATTGAAGCTTTCTTT. Its protein product is CASGKGGIEAFF.

This clonotype came up many times. This chain connects TRBV7-2 to TRBJ2-1; D is undetermined. Trimming removed 2 bases from V and 0 bases from J, with 8 bases in between. CDR3 length: 15 residues. Per germline, CDR1 SGHTA and CDR2 FQGNSA. In DNA form, the CDR3 reads TGTGCCAGCAGCTTAAATTCAGGCTCCTACAATGAGCAGTTCTTC. This codes for CASSLNSGSYNEQFF.

There are many counts of this clonotype. The rearrangement links TRBV7-2 to TRBJ2-5; TRBD1 or TRBD2 may be the D gene (6 bases each). V shed 2 bases and J shed 5 bases, with 9 bases lying between them. The CDR3 covers 13 residues. CDR1 is SGHTA, CDR2 FQGNSA, per germline. CDR3 sequence (DNA): TGTGCCAGCAGCTTAAAGGGGGGCGAGACCCAGTACTTC. Its translation: CASSLKGGETQYF.

This chain connects TRBV28 to TRBJ2-7, with D perhaps TRBD1 or TRBD2 (5 bases each). The V gene lost 5 bases and the J gene lost 2 bases, with 19 bases spanning the gap. CDR1 and CDR2 (germline): MDHEN, SYDVKM. The CDR3 spans 16 residues. This CDR3 is CASSPAERGQTYEQYF. CDR3 nucleotides: TGTGCCAGCAGTCCGGCGGAGAGGGGTCAGACCTACGAGCAGTACTTC.

The chain couples TRBV6-5 to TRBJ2-3; TRBD2 matches at 7 bases. The germline CDR1 and CDR2 sequences are MNHEY and SVGAGI. V lost 1 base to trimming and J lost 5 bases; unmatched junction nucleotides: 6. The CDR3 contains 15 residues. The CDR3 DNA follows: TGTGCCAGCAGTTACTTCGGGGGGATCGGAGATACGCAGTATTTT. Translated: CASSYFGGIGDTQYF.

The genes are TRBV2 and TRBJ2-5; the D is unclear. Germline loops: CDR1 SNHLY, CDR2 FYNNEI. V was shortened by 7 bases and J by 1 base, with 7 bases between the two germline ends. CDR3 size: 12 residues. CDR3 sequence (DNA): TGTGCCAGCAACGCGTTCCAAGAGACCCAGTACTTC. It encodes CASNAFQETQYF. The full variable domain, rest sourced from reference TRBV2 and TRBJ2-5, is EPEVTQTPSHQVTQMGQEVILRCVPISNHLYFYWYRQILGQKVEFLVSFYNNEISEKSEIFDDQFSVERPDGSNFTLKIRSTKLEDSAMYFCASNAFQETQYFGPGTRLLVL.